This is a list of T cell receptor beta chains from one sample in a study of CD8 T cells in ankylosing spondylitis. TCRdb reprocessed the 5' RACE reads via MiXCR and lists one record per CDR3 protein. Of roughly 470,000 distinct CDR3 sequences in the sample, roughly 26% are singletons; the top ten hold about 1%. The specimen sequenced was blood, either unsorted or a sorted T cell fraction (not recorded which). The receptors derive from a male donor with ankylosing spondylitis. Both conserved end residues are part of each CDR3. D genes are given only for firm matches. A clone size is listed for some rows: how often the clone was seen (once, few, many), or a class if it is expanded.

NA	15	TRBV20-1	TRBJ2-3	NA	TGCAGTGCTAGAGCTGTCCCTGCAAGCACAGATACGCAGTATTTT	CSARAVPASTDTQYF
TRBD1	14	TRBV29-1	TRBJ1-1	few	TGCAGCGTTGAAGAGGGTGGGACAGGCACTGAAGCTTTCTTT	CSVEEGGTGTEAFF
TRBD2	20	TRBV4-2	TRBJ2-3	NA	TGTGCCAGCAGCCTTTTCCGCAAGGCTAGCGGGGACCAAGACACAGATACGCAGTATTTT	CASSLFRKASGDQDTDTQYF
TRBD1	12	TRBV3-1	TRBJ2-1	NA	TGTGCCAGCACGGACAGGTACAATGAGCAGTTCTTC	CASTDRYNEQFF
TRBD2	17	TRBV12-3/TRBV12-4	TRBJ2-3	NA	TGTGCCAGCAGTCCTAGGACTAGCGGGGGAAGGACCGATACGCAGTATTTT	CASSPRTSGGRTDTQYF
NA	14	TRBV6-1	TRBJ1-5	few	TGTGCCAGCTTGCTCGGGGCTGGCAATCAGCCCCAGCATTTT	CASLLGAGNQPQHF
TRBD1	15	TRBV20-1	TRBJ2-2	few	TGCAGTGCTATATCGGACAGGCCGAACACCGGGGAGCTGTTTTTT	CSAISDRPNTGELFF
TRBD1	16	TRBV3-1	TRBJ1-3	NA	TGTGCCAGCAGCCAAGTAGGGACAGGGGCAGGAAACACCATATATTTT	CASSQVGTGAGNTIYF
TRBD2	15	TRBV5-1	TRBJ2-5	NA	TGCGCCAGCAGCCCACGCGCGGGAGTCCAAGAGACCCAGTACTTC	CASSPRAGVQETQYF
NA	12	TRBV6-1	TRBJ1-5	few	TGTGCCAGCTCCGTGGGGCGGGCGCCCCAGCATTTT	CASSVGRAPQHF
NA	13	TRBV24-1	TRBJ2-5	once	TGTGCCACCAGTGATCCGTACATCGAGACCCAGTACTTC	CATSDPYIETQYF
NA	14	TRBV20-1	TRBJ1-5	NA	TGCAGTGCTAGGGTTGGGGAGCCCAATCAGCCCCAGCATTTT	CSARVGEPNQPQHF
NA	13	TRBV12-3/TRBV12-4	TRBJ2-2	few	TGTGCCAGCAGTTTATCTCTACACGGGGAGCTGTTTTTT	CASSLSLHGELFF
NA	14	TRBV7-2	TRBJ2-1	few	TGTGCCAGCAGCTCGGGACAAGTCTACAATGAGCAGTTCTTC	CASSSGQVYNEQFF
NA	16	TRBV7-2	TRBJ1-3	few	TGTGCCAGCAGCGTCGGATGGGGATTTGCTGGAAACACCATATATTTT	CASSVGWGFAGNTIYF
NA	15	TRBV6-5	TRBJ1-1	few	TGTGCCAGCAGCTACAACGGGAATCTAGGTCCTGAAGCTTTCTTT	CASSYNGNLGPEAFF
NA	15	TRBV27	TRBJ2-2	NA	TGTGCCAGCAGTTTTCTGGGGGTAGACACCGGGGAGCTGTTTTTT	CASSFLGVDTGELFF
NA	15	TRBV24-1	TRBJ2-1	few	TGTGCCACCAGTGATCCGGGACTCCTAAACAATGAGCAGTTCTTC	CATSDPGLLNNEQFF
NA	16	TRBV18	TRBJ1-1	NA	TGTGCCAGCTCACCAGTTAGATCAGGGGCGAACACTGAAGCTTTCTTT	CASSPVRSGANTEAFF
NA	14	TRBV7-2	TRBJ2-3	NA	TGTGCCAGCAGCCGGAGTGGAGGACCAGATACGCAGTATTTT	CASSRSGGPDTQYF
NA	13	TRBV10-2	TRBJ1-1	NA	TGCGCCAGCGGGAGGGACCGGCACTTTGAAGCTTTCTTT	CASGRDRHFEAFF
TRBD1	14	TRBV2	TRBJ1-5	few	TGTGCCAGCAGGGAAGGGGGCTTCAATCAGCCCCAGCATTTT	CASREGGFNQPQHF
NA	16	TRBV6-2/TRBV6-3	TRBJ2-2	NA	TGTGCCAGCAGCCGGTGGATAGCAGGAAACACCGGGGAGCTGTTTTTT	CASSRWIAGNTGELFF
NA	16	TRBV4-1	TRBJ2-1	few	TGCGCCAGCAGCCGCATTATATCCCCGAAGGGGAATGAGCAGTTCTTC	CASSRIISPKGNEQFF
NA	14	TRBV2	TRBJ1-5	NA	TGTGCCAGCAGTGAGGACGACGCATATCAGCCCCAGCATTTT	CASSEDDAYQPQHF
NA	14	TRBV12-3/TRBV12-4	TRBJ2-7	few	TGTGCCAGCAGTATCCAGGGAGTTTCCTGGGAGCAGTACTTC	CASSIQGVSWEQYF
NA	13	TRBV6-1	TRBJ2-1	NA	TGTGCCAGCAGTGAGACTAGAATCGGTGAGCAGTTCTTC	CASSETRIGEQFF
NA	11	TRBV29-1	TRBJ2-5	few	TGCAGCGTTGAGAACGGGGAGACCCAGTACTTC	CSVENGETQYF